These 26 T cell receptor beta chains share one sample of origin, sequenced in a study of cytomegalovirus exposure and HLA in healthy donors. The study ran its PCR with 60 Vbeta and 13 Jbeta primers. This table comes from immunoSEQ multiplex PCR, and its TCRdb copy is limited to in-frame clones, with some not included. The data contain approximately 110,000 clones, roughly 80% of them singletons. Sequenced: PBMCs. The origin of the receptors is a man between 25 and 39 years old in good health and CMV-seropositive.

In this sample, this clone turned up a few times. The V gene is TRBV10-1, the J gene TRBJ2-7; 9 bases map to TRBD1. This CDR3 is 13 amino acids long. Germline CDR1 is WNHNN and CDR2 is SYGVQD (reference sequence). The J segment lost 9 bases and the V segment lost 0 bases, leaving 3 bases of the junction unmatched. The CDR3 bases are TGCGCCAGCAGTGAGTCCGGACAGGGGAGGCAGTACTTC. Translation gives CASSESGQGRQYF.

The V and J genes are TRBV4-2 and TRBJ1-5; D uncertain. V was clipped by 5 bases and J by 1 base, with 12 bases between them. Germline CDR1 and CDR2: LGHNA and YNFKEQ. CDR3 size: 15 residues. The CDR3 region is CASSLEGASNQPQHF. The CDR3 DNA sequence: TGTGCCAGCAGCTTGGAGGGCGCGAGCAATCAGCCCCAGCATTTT.

V is TRBV5-1 and J is TRBJ1-6; 7 nucleotides match TRBD1. The length of the CDR3 is 15 residues. Germline CDR1 SGHRS, CDR2 YFSETQ. V dropped 4 bases and J dropped 6; count of bases not matched to a gene: 7. The CDR3 DNA sequence: TGCGCCAGCAGCCCAACGACAGGGTCTAATTCACCCCTCCACTTT. It codes for CASSPTTGSNSPLHF.

This rearrangement joins TRBV13 to TRBJ2-1, with 12 bases matching TRBD2. Germline V gives CDR1 PRHDT, CDR2 FYEKMQ (reference sequence). With 5 bases clipped from V and 0 bases from J, the junction kept 5 bases outside the gene matches. The length of the CDR3 is 17 residues. CDR3 DNA: TGTGCCAGCAGCCACGGACTAGCGGGGATCTCCTACAATGAGCAGTTCTTC. Protein product: CASSHGLAGISYNEQFF. Complete variable domain (other parts from reference TRBV13 and TRBJ2-1): AAGVIQSPRHLIKEKRETATLKCYPIPRHDTVYWYQQGPGQDPQFLISFYEKMQSDKGSIPDRFSAQQFSDYHSELNMSSLELGDSALYFCASSHGLAGISYNEQFFGPGTRLTVL.

This chain links TRBV7-8 with TRBJ1-2; tentative D call: TRBD1 (6 bases). Trimming took off 3 bases at V and 2 bases at J, with 7 bases between the two ends. CDR1 and CDR2 from the germline V gene are SGHVS and FQNEAQ. The CDR3 spans 13 residues. CDR3 nucleotides: TGTGCCAGCAGCTTCACAGGGAACTATGGCTACACCTTC. Encoded protein: CASSFTGNYGYTF. The full variable domain, rest sourced from reference TRBV7-8 and TRBJ1-2, is GAGVSQSPRYKVAKRGQDVALRCDPISGHVSLFWYQQALGQGPEFLTYFQNEAQLDKSGLPSDRFFAERPEGSVSTLKIQRTQQEDSAVYLCASSFTGNYGYTFGSGTRLTVV.

V and J are TRBV7-9 and TRBJ2-6; D uncertain. V gave up 3 bases and J gave up 0 bases, with 3 bases separating them. CDR1 is SEHNR and CDR2 is FQNEAQ in the germline V gene (reference sequence). This CDR3 contains 14 residues. DNA of the CDR3: TGTGCCAGCAGCTTGAGCTCTGGGGCCAACGTCCTGACTTTC. The encoded protein is CASSLSSGANVLTF. The full variable domain, completed using reference TRBV7-9 and TRBJ2-6, is DTGVSQNPRHKITKRGQNVTFRCDPISEHNRLYWYRQTLGQGPEFLTYFQNEAQLEKSRLLSDRFSAERPKGSFSTLEIQRTEQGDSAMYLCASSLSSGANVLTFGAGSRLTVL.

The V gene is TRBV6-1, the J gene TRBJ1-1, with D perhaps TRBD1 (6 bases). Germline V gives CDR1 MNHNS, CDR2 SASEGT. The germline V and J ends were trimmed by 2 bases and 4 bases, with 20 bases remaining between them. This CDR3 region has 17 residues. CDR3 coding DNA: TGTGCCAGCAGTGAATATATGACAGGAAGGTCGGCCACTGAAGCTTTCTTT. It codes for CASSEYMTGRSATEAFF.

This clone has just one count. The gene calls are TRBV7-8 and TRBJ2-7, with a weak D call TRBD1 (6 bases). Germline CDR1 reads SGHVS; CDR2 reads FQNEAQ. V was shortened by 5 bases and J by 4 bases, with 21 bases between the two germline ends. CDR3 length: 16 residues. Here the CDR3 DNA reads TGTGCCAGCAGCCCAGACCTTACAGGGATTTTGTACGAGCAGTACTTC. It yields the protein CASSPDLTGILYEQYF.

The chain couples TRBV15 to TRBJ2-1; 10 bases fit TRBD2. CDR1 is LNHNV and CDR2 is YYDKDF in the germline V gene (reference sequence). J gave up 8 bases and V 0 bases, and 4 bases lay outside the gene matches. The CDR3 extends over 15 amino acids. The CDR3 bases are TGTGCCACCAGCAGAGATCTAGCGGGAGAGTATGAGCAGTTCTTC. Its translation is CATSRDLAGEYEQFF.

The chain uses TRBV27 and TRBJ1-6; 7 bases map to TRBD1. Germline loops: CDR1 MNHEY, CDR2 SMNVEV (reference sequence). V dropped 2 bases and J dropped 9; count of bases not matched to a gene: 1. The CDR3 sequence is 13 residues long. CDR3 bases: TGTGCCAGCAGTTTAAACAGGGGTTCACCCCTCCACTTT. Translated, it gives CASSLNRGSPLHF.

The genes are TRBV10-3 and TRBJ2-7, with 13 nucleotides matching TRBD2. The CDR3 has 14 residues. Unmatched junction bases numbered 5, after V lost 6 bases and J lost 6 bases. CDR1 is ENHRY and CDR2 is SYGVKD in the germline V gene. DNA for the CDR3: TGTGCCATCAGGTTGACTAGCGGGGGGCCCGAGCAGTACTTC. It codes for CAIRLTSGGPEQYF.

The chain couples TRBV5-1 to TRBJ1-1; no definite D call. V was clipped by 1 base and J by 1 base, with 5 bases between them. CDR1 SGHRS and CDR2 YFSETQ come from the germline V gene. The CDR3 runs to 13 residues. CDR3 protein: CASSLSPNTEAFF. The CDR3 coding sequence is TGCGCCAGCAGCTTGAGCCCGAACACTGAAGCTTTCTTT.

CDR3 sequence reads: CAGGTGYSNYGYTF. CDR3 in DNA: TGTGCCGGAGGGACAGGCTATTCTAACTATGGCTACACCTTC. The J gene is TRBJ1-2, the V gene TRBV30; 8 bases map to TRBD1. This CDR3 is built from 14 residues. In germline, CDR1 is GTSNPN, CDR2 SVGIG (reference sequence). V lost 8 bases to trimming and J lost 0 bases; unmatched junction nucleotides: 8.

This chain connects TRBV27 to TRBJ2-7; 7 bases fit TRBD1. Unmatched junction bases numbered 7, after V lost 2 bases and J lost 3 bases. The CDR3 loop spans 15 amino acids. Germline loops: CDR1 MNHEY, CDR2 SMNVEV (reference sequence). CDR3 amino acids: CASSLTGAPLYEQYF. CDR3 nucleotides: TGTGCCAGCAGTTTAACAGGGGCCCCCCTCTACGAGCAGTACTTC.

V is TRBV19 and J is TRBJ1-1; no clear D gene. V was clipped by 3 bases and J by 0 bases, with 11 bases between them. From germline, CDR1 is LNHDA and CDR2 SQIVND (reference sequence). The CDR3 contains 15 residues. For the CDR3, the DNA is TGTGCCAGTAGTATCGTTCGCGGCATGAACACTGAAGCTTTCTTT. This encodes CASSIVRGMNTEAFF.

The V call is TRBV21-1, the J call TRBJ2-7; TRBD1, as called in the table, went unchecked against the DNA. TRBV21-1 is termed a pseudogene. There are 21 residues in the CDR3. The CDR3 sequence is CASSKGGPGEGTNRGLYEQYV. The CDR3 DNA sequence: TGTGCCAGCAGCAAAGGGGGTCCCGGAGAGGGGACGAACAGGGGCCTTTACGAGCAGTACGTC.

The chain combines TRBV29-1 with TRBJ2-3, with TRBD2 matching over 11 bases. V lost 7 bases to trimming and J lost 2 bases; unmatched junction nucleotides: 11. Germline V gene data show CDR1 as SQVTM and CDR2 as ANQGSEA. The CDR3 extends over 16 amino acids. The CDR3 nucleotides are TGCAGCGCCCGCCCCGGACTAGCGGGTTTCACAGATACGCAGTATTTT. Residues: CSARPGLAGFTDTQYF.

This CDR3 is CASTKTNTEAFF. CDR3 DNA: TGTGCCAGCACTAAAACGAACACTGAAGCTTTCTTT. The V call is TRBV28, the J call TRBJ1-1; D remains ambiguous. This CDR3 spans 12 amino acids. V was shortened by 7 bases and J by 1 base, with 7 bases between the two germline ends. Germline V CDR1 and CDR2: MDHEN, SYDVKM.

The chain joins TRBV5-1 to TRBJ2-6; D perhaps matches TRBD1 (6 bases). Per germline, CDR1 SGHRS and CDR2 YFSETQ. This CDR3 contains 15 residues. V lost 4 bases, J lost 0 bases, and 8 bases lay in between. For the CDR3, the DNA is TGCGCCAGCAGCGCAGGGGCCTCTGGGGCCAACGTCCTGACTTTC. Protein sequence: CASSAGASGANVLTF.

This clone was detected only a few times. V gene TRBV2 combines with J gene TRBJ2-3, with 7 bases identical to TRBD2. V shed 9 bases and J 3 bases; nucleotides not matched to a gene: 6. Germline CDR1 is SNHLY and CDR2 is FYNNEI. The CDR3 extends over 13 amino acids. CDR3 loop: CARRDYTTDTQYF. The CDR3 DNA follows: TGTGCCAGGAGGGACTATACGACAGATACGCAGTATTTT.

This chain joins TRBV28 and TRBJ1-2; D may be TRBD1 (5 bases). The V and J ends lost 3 bases and 7 bases respectively, with 15 bases between them. CDR3 length: 14 residues. CDR1 MDHEN and CDR2 SYDVKM come from the germline V gene. The CDR3 is CASSFMAGSGGYTF. CDR3 DNA sequence: TGTGCCAGCAGTTTTATGGCAGGGTCGGGTGGCTACACCTTC.

The chain couples TRBV6-5 to TRBJ2-7; tentatively, D is TRBD1 (5 bases). The germline V and J ends were trimmed by 6 bases and 6 bases, with 9 bases remaining between them. Germline values: CDR1 MNHEY, CDR2 SVGAGI. This CDR3 has 11 amino acids. This CDR3 reads CASSQGGEQYV. CDR3 DNA sequence: TGTGCCAGCAGCCAGGGCGGCGAGCAGTACGTC.

This sequence joins TRBV7-9 and TRBJ1-1, with 7 bases identical to TRBD1. Germline V lookup: CDR1 SEHNR, CDR2 FQNEAQ (reference sequence). V trimming: 5 bases; J trimming: 5 bases; junction bases outside the gene matches: 5. This CDR3 has 13 amino acids. This chain's CDR3 is CASSRQGETEAFF. CDR3 sequence (DNA): TGTGCCAGCAGCCGACAGGGAGAAACTGAAGCTTTCTTT.

V gene TRBV5-4 combines with J gene TRBJ2-1; perhaps TRBD2 as D (6 bases). Trimming removed 0 bases from V and 2 bases from J, with 21 bases in between. This CDR3 has 19 residues. Germline V gives CDR1 SGHNT, CDR2 YYREEE (reference sequence). The DNA for the CDR3 is TGTGCCAGCAGCTTGGATGGCGGGGCGTACTTGAGCGCCTACAATGAGCAGTTCTTC. Its protein is CASSLDGGAYLSAYNEQFF. The full variable domain, in which reference TRBV5-4 and TRBJ2-1 provide the parts outside the CDR3, is ETGVTQSPTHLIKTRGQQVTLRCSSQSGHNTVSWYQQALGQGPQFIFQYYREEENGRGNFPPRFSGLQFPNYSSELNVNALELDDSALYLCASSLDGGAYLSAYNEQFFGPGTRLTVL.

The chain uses TRBV18 and TRBJ1-4; D gene uncertain. The CDR3 extends over 14 amino acids. Trimming shortened V by 3 bases and J by 0 bases, and 5 bases separated the two germline ends. From germline, CDR1 is KGHSH and CDR2 LQKENI. CDR3 sequence reads: CASSPPTTNEKLFF. The CDR3 DNA reads TGTGCCAGCTCACCGCCTACAACTAATGAAAAACTGTTTTTT.

This clone is large in the sample. The chain has TRBV5-4 and TRBJ1-2; TRBD1 agrees at 9 bases. Germline CDR1 reads SGHNT; CDR2 reads YYREEE (reference sequence). V lost 1 base and J lost 2; bases outside the gene matches: 3. The CDR3 loop spans 15 amino acids. The CDR3 region has the DNA TGTGCCAGCAGCTTGAGGGGACAGGGCAACTATGGCTACACCTTC. Translation gives CASSLRGQGNYGYTF.